Described below is a single T cell receptor (beta chain) sequence and its context. The sample comes from a study of blood T cell repertoires in COVID-19. The overall study: From the United States, Italy and Spain came samples of acute and convalescent COVID-19. From T cells, B-cell-depleted T cells, or PBMCs came the material, which was cDNA or gDNA.

CDR1 and CDR2 from the germline V gene are MNHNY and SVGAGI (reference sequence). CDR3 size: 13 residues. With 9 bases clipped from V and 3 bases from J, the junction kept 5 bases outside the gene matches. In Seattle, patients joined the study during active infection and were tracked longitudinally. Original processing notes: Using reference gene primer amplification, nucleated cell counts were estimated. The protocol was immunoSEQ multiplex PCR, while the TCRdb copy is restricted to in-frame clones and leaves out a portion. The DNA was the basis for D and trimming; V, J and clone size are from that table. The table lists about 130,000 clones, about 93% of them singletons.

This TCR came from a middle-aged man with COVID-19, enrolled during active disease. The sequencing input was peripheral blood. The chain combines TRBV6-6 with TRBJ1-2; 9 positions match TRBD1. In DNA form, the CDR3 reads TGTGCCAGTAATACAGGGGGCGACTATGGCTACACCTTC. Translating gives CASNTGGDYGYTF.